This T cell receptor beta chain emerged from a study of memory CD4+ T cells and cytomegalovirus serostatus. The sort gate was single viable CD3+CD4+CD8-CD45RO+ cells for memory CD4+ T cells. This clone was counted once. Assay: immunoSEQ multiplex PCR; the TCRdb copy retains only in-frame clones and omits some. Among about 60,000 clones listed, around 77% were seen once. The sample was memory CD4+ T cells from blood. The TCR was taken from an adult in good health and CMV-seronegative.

Here the CDR3 DNA reads TGCGCCAGCAGCTTGGGGAGCAGGTTAAACACTGAAGCTTTCTTT. This sequence encodes CASSLGSRLNTEAFF. The chain has TRBV5-1 and TRBJ1-1, with no clear D. V dropped 0 bases and J dropped 2 bases, with 11 bases sitting between them. CDR3 length: 15 residues. CDR1 SGHRS and CDR2 YFSETQ come from the germline V gene.